This T cell receptor beta chain is drawn from a study of STAT5B mutations in CD4+ large granular lymphocyte leukemia. Profiled with immunoSEQ multiplex PCR; TCRdb holds only in-frame clones, not every one. The data show some 40,000 clones, approximately 85% seen once. Germline CDR1 is MDHEN and CDR2 is SYDVKM. The CDR3 is made up of 15 amino acids. The ends lost 5 bases at V and 4 bases at J; junction bases unmatched: 7. This TCR was recovered from a human donor in good health. The genes are TRBV28 and TRBJ2-2, with 7 nucleotides matching TRBD1. Sequenced: CD4+ T cells from blood buffy coats. Here the CDR3 DNA reads TGTGCCAGCAGTCCCCCGGGACAGCGCACCGGGGAGCTGTTTTTT. Residues: CASSPPGQRTGELFF.